The TCR beta chain under discussion was sequenced for a study of beta chain features in type 1 diabetes. Trimming at V came to 5 bases and at J to 10 bases, leaving 9 bases not matched to a gene. From germline, CDR1 is MDHEN and CDR2 SYDVKM. This CDR3 has 15 residues. This clone appeared a few times. Its antigen remains unknown. The authors took one heparinised blood draw, averaging about 120 mL, from each donor. CD45RO/CCR7/CD25/CD127/CD95/CD27 separated CD4+ naive, central memory, regulatory and stem cell-like memory cells by sorting. All of the sorted populations showed purity greater than 98%. Sequencing targeted expressed TCRB transcripts, as all isolated RNA had been reverse transcribed. Some clones are missing from TCRdb's copy, which holds only in-frame ones; the method was immunoSEQ multiplex PCR. The sample includes roughly 180,000 clones, about 7.8% of them seen just once. Study-wide results and limits: All four CD4+ subsets from Type 1 diabetes patients carried moderately but significantly shorter TCRB CDR3s.

Sequenced: central memory CD4+ T cells from blood. This TCR derives from a middle-aged woman with type 1 diabetes. The chain is built from TRBV28 and TRBJ1-6; 9 nucleotides match TRBD1. The CDR3 nucleotides are TGTGCCAGCAGTGCCGGGACAGGGTATCGGTCACCCCTCCACTTT. It encodes CASSAGTGYRSPLHF.